What follows is one T cell receptor (beta chain) and its context. What it recognizes is unknown. The sample belongs to a study of T cell responses to AZD1222 COVID-19 vaccine. Findings of the study overall: Spike as a whole was targeted by vaccine-associated CD4 TCRs, dominant at 160-218 and 743-854. Donors were chiefly white British, with a greater number of females, and clonal diversity was perhaps underestimated.

The CDR3 totals 13 residues. Looked up from germline, CDR1 is MNHEY and CDR2 is SMNVEV (reference sequence). V was shortened by 7 bases and J by 3 bases, with 10 bases between the two germline ends. TCRdb's copy holds only in-frame clones and misses some; the assay was immunoSEQ multiplex PCR. The sample holds 45,000 to 60,000 clones, nearly 90% seen once. The material sequenced was peripheral blood, taken on day 0 of AZD1222 vaccination. The J gene is TRBJ1-3, the V gene TRBV27, with D maybe TRBD1 (5 bases). This sequence was found in an adult in good health. CDR3 sequence: CASTTGYGNTIYF. CDR3 coding DNA: TGTGCCAGCACCACAGGCTATGGAAACACCATATATTTT.